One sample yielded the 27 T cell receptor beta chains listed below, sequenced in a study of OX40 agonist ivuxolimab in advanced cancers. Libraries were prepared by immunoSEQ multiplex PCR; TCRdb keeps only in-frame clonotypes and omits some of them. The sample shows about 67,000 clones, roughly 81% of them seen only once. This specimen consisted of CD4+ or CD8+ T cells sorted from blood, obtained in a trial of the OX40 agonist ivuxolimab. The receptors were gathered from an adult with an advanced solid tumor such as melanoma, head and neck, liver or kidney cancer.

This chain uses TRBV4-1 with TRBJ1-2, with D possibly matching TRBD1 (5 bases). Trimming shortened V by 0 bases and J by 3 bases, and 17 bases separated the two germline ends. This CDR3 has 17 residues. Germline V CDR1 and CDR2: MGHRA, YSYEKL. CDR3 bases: TGCGCCAGCAGCCAAGATCGCCGGGCAGGGCGTTACTATGGCTACACCTTC. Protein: CASSQDRRAGRYYGYTF.

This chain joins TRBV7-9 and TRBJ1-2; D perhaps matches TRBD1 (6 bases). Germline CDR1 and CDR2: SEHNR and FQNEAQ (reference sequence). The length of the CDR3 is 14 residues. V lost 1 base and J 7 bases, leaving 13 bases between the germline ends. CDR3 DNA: TGTGCCAGCAGCTTAGACGTTCAGGGGAGTGGCTACACCTTC. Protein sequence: CASSLDVQGSGYTF. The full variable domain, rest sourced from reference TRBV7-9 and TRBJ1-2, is DTGVSQNPRHKITKRGQNVTFRCDPISEHNRLYWYRQTLGQGPEFLTYFQNEAQLEKSRLLSDRFSAERPKGSFSTLEIQRTEQGDSAMYLCASSLDVQGSGYTFGSGTRLTVV.

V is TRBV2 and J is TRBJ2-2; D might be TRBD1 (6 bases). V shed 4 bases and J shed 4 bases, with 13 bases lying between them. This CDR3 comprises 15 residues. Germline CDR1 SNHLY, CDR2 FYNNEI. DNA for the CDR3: TGTGCCAGCAGTGGGACAGAGAGAGGCACCGGGGAGCTGTTTTTT. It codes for CASSGTERGTGELFF. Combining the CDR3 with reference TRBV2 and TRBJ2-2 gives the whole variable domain EPEVTQTPSHQVTQMGQEVILRCVPISNHLYFYWYRQILGQKVEFLVSFYNNEISEKSEIFDDQFSVERPDGSNFTLKIRSTKLEDSAMYFCASSGTERGTGELFFGEGSRLTVL.

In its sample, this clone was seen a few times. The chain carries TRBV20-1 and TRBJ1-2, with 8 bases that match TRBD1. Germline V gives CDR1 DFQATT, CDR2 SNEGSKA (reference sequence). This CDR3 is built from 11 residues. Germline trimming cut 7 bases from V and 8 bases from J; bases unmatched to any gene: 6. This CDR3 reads CSVGTGWGYTF. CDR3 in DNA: TGCAGTGTAGGGACAGGTTGGGGCTACACCTTC.

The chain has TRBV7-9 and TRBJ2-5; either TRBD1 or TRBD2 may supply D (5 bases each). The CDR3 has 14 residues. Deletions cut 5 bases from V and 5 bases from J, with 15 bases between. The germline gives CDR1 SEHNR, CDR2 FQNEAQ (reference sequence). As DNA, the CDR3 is TGTGCCAGCAGCCCGAGGGCAGGGTCGGAGACCCAGTACTTC. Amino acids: CASSPRAGSETQYF. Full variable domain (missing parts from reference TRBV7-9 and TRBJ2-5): DTGVSQNPRHKITKRGQNVTFRCDPISEHNRLYWYRQTLGQGPEFLTYFQNEAQLEKSRLLSDRFSAERPKGSFSTLEIQRTEQGDSAMYLCASSPRAGSETQYFGPGTRLLVL.

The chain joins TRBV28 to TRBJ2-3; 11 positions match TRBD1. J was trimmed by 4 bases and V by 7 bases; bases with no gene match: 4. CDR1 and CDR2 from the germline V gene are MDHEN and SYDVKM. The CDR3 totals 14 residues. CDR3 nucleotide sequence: TGTGCCAGCACCGGGACAGGGGGGTCAGATACGCAGTATTTT. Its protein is CASTGTGGSDTQYF.

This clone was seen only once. The CDR3 DNA reads TGCGCCAGCAGGTCCGGGGCCGAGGGCGGGGAGCTGTTTTTT. Translating it yields CASRSGAEGGELFF. The rearrangement links TRBV5-1 to TRBJ2-2, with D perhaps TRBD1 or TRBD2 (5 bases each). This CDR3 comprises 14 residues. Per the germline V gene, CDR1 is SGHRS and CDR2 is YFSETQ. The V and J ends lost 5 bases and 7 bases respectively, with 15 bases between them.

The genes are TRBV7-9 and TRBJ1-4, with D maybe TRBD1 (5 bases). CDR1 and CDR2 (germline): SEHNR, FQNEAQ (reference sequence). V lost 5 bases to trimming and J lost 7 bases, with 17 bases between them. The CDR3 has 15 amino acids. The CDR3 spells CASSPSGGVGEKLFF. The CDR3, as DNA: TGTGCCAGCAGCCCCTCGGGAGGGGTGGGTGAAAAACTGTTTTTT.

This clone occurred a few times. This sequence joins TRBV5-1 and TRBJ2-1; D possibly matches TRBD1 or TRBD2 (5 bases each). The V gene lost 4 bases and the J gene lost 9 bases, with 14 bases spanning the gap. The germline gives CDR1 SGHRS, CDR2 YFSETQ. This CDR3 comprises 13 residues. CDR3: CASSQGPPSEQFF. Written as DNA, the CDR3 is TGCGCCAGCAGCCAGGGACCCCCGTCTGAGCAGTTCTTC.

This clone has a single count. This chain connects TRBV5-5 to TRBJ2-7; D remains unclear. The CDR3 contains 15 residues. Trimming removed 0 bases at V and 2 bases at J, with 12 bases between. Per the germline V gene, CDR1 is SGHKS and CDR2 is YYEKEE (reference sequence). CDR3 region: CASSLGAQNPYEQYF. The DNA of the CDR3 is TGTGCCAGCAGCTTGGGAGCGCAGAATCCCTACGAGCAGTACTTC.

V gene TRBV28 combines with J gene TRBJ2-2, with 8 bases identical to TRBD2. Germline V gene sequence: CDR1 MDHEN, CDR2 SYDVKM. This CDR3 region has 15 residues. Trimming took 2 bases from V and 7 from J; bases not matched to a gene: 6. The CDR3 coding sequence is TGTGCCAGCAGTTTAAGCGCGGGAGGAATCGGGGAGCTGTTTTTT. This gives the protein CASSLSAGGIGELFF.

The DNA of the CDR3 is TGTGCCAGCAGCCTGGGGACTAGCGGGGGCAATGAGCAGTTCTTC. Amino acids: CASSLGTSGGNEQFF. The chain employs TRBV11-3 and TRBJ2-1; TRBD2 aligns across 14 bases. Germline-derived CDR1 and CDR2 are SGHNT and YENEEA. This CDR3 has 15 amino acids. After removal of 5 bases from V and 6 bases from J, the junction contained 3 bases not matched to a gene. Based on the CDR3 plus reference TRBV11-3 and TRBJ2-1, the full variable domain is EAGVVQSPRYKIIEKKQPVAFWCNPISGHNTLYWYLQNLGQGPELLIRYENEEAVDDSQLPKDRFSAERLKGVDSTLKIQPAELGDSAVYLCASSLGTSGGNEQFFGPGTRLTVL.

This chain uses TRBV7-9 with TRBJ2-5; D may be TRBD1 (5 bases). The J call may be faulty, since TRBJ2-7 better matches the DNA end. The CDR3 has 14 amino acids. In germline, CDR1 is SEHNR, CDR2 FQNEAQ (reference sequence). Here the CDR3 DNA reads TGTGCCAGCAGCTTAGGCAGGGACTCCTACGAGCAGTACTTC. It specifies CASSLGRDSYEQYF.

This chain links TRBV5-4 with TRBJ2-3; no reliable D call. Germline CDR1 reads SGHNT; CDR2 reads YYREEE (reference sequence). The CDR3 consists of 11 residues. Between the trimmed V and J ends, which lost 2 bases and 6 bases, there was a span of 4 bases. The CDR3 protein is CASSLSDTQYF. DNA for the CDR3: TGTGCCAGCAGCTTATCCGATACGCAGTATTTT.

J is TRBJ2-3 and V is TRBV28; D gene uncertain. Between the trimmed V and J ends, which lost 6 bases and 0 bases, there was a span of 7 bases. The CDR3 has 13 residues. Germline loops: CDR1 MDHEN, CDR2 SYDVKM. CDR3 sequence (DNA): TGTGCCAGCAGGGAGTGGAGCACAGATACGCAGTATTTT. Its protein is CASREWSTDTQYF.

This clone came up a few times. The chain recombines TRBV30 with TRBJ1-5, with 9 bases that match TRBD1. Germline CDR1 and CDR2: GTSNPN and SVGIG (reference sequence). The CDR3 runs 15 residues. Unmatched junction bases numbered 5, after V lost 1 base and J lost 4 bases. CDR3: CAWSGPGQGNQPQHF. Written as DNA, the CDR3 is TGTGCCTGGAGTGGACCGGGACAGGGTAATCAGCCCCAGCATTTT.

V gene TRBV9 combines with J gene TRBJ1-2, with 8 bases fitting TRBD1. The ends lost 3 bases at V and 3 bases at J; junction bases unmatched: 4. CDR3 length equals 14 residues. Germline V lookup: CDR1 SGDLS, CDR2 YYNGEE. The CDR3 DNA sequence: TGTGCCAGCAGCGCCCAGGGGGCTGACTATGGCTACACCTTC. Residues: CASSAQGADYGYTF.

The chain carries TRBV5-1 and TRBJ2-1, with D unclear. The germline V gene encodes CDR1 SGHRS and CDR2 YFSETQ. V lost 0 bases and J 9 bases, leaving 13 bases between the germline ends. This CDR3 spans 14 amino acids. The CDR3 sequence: CASSLVLLDGEQFF. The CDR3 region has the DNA TGCGCCAGCAGCTTGGTACTTCTCGACGGTGAGCAGTTCTTC.

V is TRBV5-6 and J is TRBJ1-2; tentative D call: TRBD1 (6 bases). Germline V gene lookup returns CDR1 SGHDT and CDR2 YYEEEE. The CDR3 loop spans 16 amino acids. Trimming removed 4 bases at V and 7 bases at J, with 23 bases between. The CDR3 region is CASSPRVGGASVGYTF. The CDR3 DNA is TGTGCCAGCAGCCCGAGAGTCGGGGGCGCGTCTGTTGGCTACACCTTC.

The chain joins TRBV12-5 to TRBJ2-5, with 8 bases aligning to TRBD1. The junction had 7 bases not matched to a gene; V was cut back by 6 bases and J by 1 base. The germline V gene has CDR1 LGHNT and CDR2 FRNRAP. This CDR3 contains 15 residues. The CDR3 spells CASGRGQAVQETQYF. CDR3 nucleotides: TGTGCTAGTGGCCGGGGACAGGCCGTCCAAGAGACCCAGTACTTC. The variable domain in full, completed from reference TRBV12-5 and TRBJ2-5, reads DARVTQTPRHKVTEMGQEVTMRCQPILGHNTVFWYRQTMMQGLELLAYFRNRAPLDDSGMPKDRFSAEMPDATLATLKIQPSEPRDSAVYFCASGRGQAVQETQYFGPGTRLLVL.

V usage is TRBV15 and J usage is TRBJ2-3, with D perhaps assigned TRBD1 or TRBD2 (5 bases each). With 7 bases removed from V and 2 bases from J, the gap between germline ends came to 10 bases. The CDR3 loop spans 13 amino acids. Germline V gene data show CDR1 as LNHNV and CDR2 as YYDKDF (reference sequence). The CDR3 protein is CATTEGYTDTQYF. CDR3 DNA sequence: TGTGCCACCACTGAGGGGTACACAGATACGCAGTATTTT.

The CDR3 DNA sequence: TGTGCCAGCAGTCCTGCGACCGGGACACTCGATACCGGGGAGCTGTTTTTT. Protein product: CASSPATGTLDTGELFF. This chain joins TRBV28 and TRBJ2-2, with D possibly being TRBD1 (6 bases). CDR1 is MDHEN and CDR2 is SYDVKM in the germline V gene. The CDR3 is 17 amino acids. Trimming shortened V by 5 bases and J by 5 bases, and 21 bases separated the two germline ends.

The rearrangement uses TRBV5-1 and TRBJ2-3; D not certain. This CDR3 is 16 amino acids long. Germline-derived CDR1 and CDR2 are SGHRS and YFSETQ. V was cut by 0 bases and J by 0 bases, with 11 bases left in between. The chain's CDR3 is CASSLGAALSTDTQYF. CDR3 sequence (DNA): TGCGCCAGCAGCTTGGGGGCGGCGCTGAGCACAGATACGCAGTATTTT.

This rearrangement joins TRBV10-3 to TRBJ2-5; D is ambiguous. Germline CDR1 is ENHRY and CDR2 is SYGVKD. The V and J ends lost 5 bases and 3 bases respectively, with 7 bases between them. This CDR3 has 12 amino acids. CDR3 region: CAISSGKETQYF. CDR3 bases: TGTGCCATCAGTTCCGGAAAAGAGACCCAGTACTTC.

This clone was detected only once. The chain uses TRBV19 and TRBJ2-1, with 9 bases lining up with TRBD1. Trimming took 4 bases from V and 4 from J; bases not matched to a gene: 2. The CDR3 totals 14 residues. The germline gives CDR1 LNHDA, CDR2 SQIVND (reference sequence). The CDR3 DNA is TGTGCCAGTAGTAGGGGACAGGGTTACAATGAGCAGTTCTTC. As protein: CASSRGQGYNEQFF.

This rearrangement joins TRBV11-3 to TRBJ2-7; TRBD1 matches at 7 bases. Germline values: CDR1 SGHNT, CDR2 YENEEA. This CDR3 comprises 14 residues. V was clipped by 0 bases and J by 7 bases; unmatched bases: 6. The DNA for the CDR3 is TGTGCCAGCAGCTTAGAGACAGGGACGGGAGAGCAGTACTTC. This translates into CASSLETGTGEQYF. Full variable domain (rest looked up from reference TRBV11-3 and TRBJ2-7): EAGVVQSPRYKIIEKKQPVAFWCNPISGHNTLYWYLQNLGQGPELLIRYENEEAVDDSQLPKDRFSAERLKGVDSTLKIQPAELGDSAVYLCASSLETGTGEQYFGPGTRLTVT.

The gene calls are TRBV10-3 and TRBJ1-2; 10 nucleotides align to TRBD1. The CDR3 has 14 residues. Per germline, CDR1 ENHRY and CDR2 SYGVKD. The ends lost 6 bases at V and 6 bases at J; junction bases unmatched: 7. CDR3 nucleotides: TGTGCCATCAGGAGGGACGACAGGGGGCATGGCTACACCTTC. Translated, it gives CAIRRDDRGHGYTF.